Detailed here is one T cell receptor (beta chain). Antigen unknown. This record belongs to a study of graft-versus-host responses after intestinal transplantation. Losses at the gene ends were 4 bases for V and 3 bases for J; bases not matched to a gene: 7. Germline CDR1 and CDR2: MNHNS and SASEGT. This CDR3 region has 17 residues. Sequenced by immunoSEQ multiplex PCR; TCRdb stores in-frame clones only, minus some. The sample consists of approximately 100,000 clones, 87% of them appearing once. Sequenced here: unstimulated CD4+ T cells sorted from spleen or lymph node cells, sampled before intestinal transplant. This clonotype was sampled from a human donor who received an intestinal transplant. This chain joins TRBV6-1 and TRBJ2-3; 13 nucleotides line up with TRBD2. The CDR3 reads CASSARTSGSRTDTQYF. The CDR3 DNA follows: TGTGCCAGCAGTGCAAGGACTAGCGGGAGTAGGACAGATACGCAGTATTTT.